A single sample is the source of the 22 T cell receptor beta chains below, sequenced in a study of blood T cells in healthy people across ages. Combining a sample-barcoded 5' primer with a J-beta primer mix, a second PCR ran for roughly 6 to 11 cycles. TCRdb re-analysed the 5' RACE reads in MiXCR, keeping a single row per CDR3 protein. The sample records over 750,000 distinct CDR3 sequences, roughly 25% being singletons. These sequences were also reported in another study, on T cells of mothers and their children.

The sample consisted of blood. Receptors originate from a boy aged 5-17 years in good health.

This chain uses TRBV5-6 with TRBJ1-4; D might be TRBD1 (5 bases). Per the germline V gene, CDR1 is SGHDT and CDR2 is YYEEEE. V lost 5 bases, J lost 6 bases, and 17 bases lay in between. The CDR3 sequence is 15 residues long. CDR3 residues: CASRLLGTGDEKLFF. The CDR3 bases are TGTGCCAGCAGACTCCTCGGGACCGGTGATGAAAAACTGTTTTTT.

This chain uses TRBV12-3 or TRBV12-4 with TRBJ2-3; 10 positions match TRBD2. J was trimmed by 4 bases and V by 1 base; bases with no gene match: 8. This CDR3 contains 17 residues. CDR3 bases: TGTGCCAGCAGTTTAGTCGGTCGGGGACTAGCGCCAGATACGCAGTATTTT. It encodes CASSLVGRGLAPDTQYF.

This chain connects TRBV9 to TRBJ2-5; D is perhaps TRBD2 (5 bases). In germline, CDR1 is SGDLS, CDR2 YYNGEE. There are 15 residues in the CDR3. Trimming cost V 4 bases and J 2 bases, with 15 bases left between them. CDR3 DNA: TGTGCCAGCAGCCCCTCCCACGGGGTACAAGAGACCCAGTACTTC. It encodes CASSPSHGVQETQYF.

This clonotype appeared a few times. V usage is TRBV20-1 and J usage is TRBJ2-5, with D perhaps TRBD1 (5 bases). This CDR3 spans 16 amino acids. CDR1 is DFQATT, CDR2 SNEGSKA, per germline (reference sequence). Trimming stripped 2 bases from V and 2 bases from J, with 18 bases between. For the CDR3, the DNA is TGCAGTGCTAGACCGCGGCCTAAGGGGTTACAAGAGACCCAGTACTTC. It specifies CSARPRPKGLQETQYF.

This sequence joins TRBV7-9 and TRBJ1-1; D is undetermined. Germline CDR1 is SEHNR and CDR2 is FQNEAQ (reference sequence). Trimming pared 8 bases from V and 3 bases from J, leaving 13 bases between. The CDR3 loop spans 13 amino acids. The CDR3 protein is CASGFVEDTEAFF. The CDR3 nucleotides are TGTGCCAGCGGATTCGTCGAGGACACTGAAGCTTTCTTT.

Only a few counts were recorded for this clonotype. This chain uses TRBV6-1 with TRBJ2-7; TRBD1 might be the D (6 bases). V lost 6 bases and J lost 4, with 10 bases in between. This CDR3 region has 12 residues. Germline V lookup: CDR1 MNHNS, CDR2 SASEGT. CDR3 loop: CASRKQGYEQYF. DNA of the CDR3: TGTGCCAGCAGAAAACAGGGTTACGAGCAGTACTTC.

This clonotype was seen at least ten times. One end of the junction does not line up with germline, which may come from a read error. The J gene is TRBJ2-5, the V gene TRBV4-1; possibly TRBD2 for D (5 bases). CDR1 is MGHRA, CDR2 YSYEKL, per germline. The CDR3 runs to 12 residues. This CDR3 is CASSRDRETQYF. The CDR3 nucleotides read TGTGCCAGCAGCCGGGATAGGGAGACCCAGTACTTC.

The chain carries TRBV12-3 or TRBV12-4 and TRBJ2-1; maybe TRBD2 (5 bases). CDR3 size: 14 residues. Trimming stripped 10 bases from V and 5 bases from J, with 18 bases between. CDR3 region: CATGVDVTNNEQFF. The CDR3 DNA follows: TGTGCCACCGGGGTCGACGTAACTAACAATGAGCAGTTCTTC.

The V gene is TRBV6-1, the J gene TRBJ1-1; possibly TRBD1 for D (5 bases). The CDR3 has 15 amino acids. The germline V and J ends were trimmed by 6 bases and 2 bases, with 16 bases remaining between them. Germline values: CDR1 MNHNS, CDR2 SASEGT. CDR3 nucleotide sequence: TGTGCCAGCAGGGAAAACAACAGGAGAAACACTGAAGCTTTCTTT. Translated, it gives CASRENNRRNTEAFF.

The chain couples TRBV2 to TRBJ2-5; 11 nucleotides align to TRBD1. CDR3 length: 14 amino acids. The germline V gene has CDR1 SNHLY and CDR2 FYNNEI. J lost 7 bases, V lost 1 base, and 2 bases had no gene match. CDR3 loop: CASSEGTGGVTQYF. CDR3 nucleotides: TGTGCCAGCAGTGAAGGGACAGGGGGCGTGACCCAGTACTTC.

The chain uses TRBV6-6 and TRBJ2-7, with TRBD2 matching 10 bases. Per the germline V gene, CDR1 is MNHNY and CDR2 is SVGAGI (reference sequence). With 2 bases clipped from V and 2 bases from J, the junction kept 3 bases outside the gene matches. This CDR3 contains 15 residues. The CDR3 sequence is CASSYGAGGTYEQYF. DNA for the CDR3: TGTGCCAGCAGTTACGGAGCGGGAGGGACCTACGAGCAGTACTTC.

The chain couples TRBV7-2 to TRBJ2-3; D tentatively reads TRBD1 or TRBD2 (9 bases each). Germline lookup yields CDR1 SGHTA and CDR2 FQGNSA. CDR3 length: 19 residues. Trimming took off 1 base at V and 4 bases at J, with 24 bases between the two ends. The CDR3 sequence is CASSLVGTGRRGGSDTQYF. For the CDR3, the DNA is TGTGCCAGCAGCTTAGTAGGGACAGGGCGGCGGGGGGGCTCAGATACGCAGTATTTT.

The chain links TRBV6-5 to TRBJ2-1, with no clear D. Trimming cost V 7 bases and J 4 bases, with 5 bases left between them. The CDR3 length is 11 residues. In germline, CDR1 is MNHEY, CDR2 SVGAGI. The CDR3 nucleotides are TGTGCCAGCAAAGCTTACAATGAGCAGTTCTTC. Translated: CASKAYNEQFF.

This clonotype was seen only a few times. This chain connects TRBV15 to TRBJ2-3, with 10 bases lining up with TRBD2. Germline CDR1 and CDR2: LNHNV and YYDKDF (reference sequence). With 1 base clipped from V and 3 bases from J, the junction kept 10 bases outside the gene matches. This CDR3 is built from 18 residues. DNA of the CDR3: TGTGCCACCAGCAGAGCAGGTAGCGGGGGGCCCTGGACAGATACGCAGTATTTT. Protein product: CATSRAGSGGPWTDTQYF.

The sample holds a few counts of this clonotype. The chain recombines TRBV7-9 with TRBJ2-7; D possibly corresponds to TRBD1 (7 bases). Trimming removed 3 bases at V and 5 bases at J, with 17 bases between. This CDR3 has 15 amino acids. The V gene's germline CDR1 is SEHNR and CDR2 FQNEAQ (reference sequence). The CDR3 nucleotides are TGTGCCAGCAGCTTGGGCCCGGAGGGGGCCCACGAGCAGTACTTC. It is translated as CASSLGPEGAHEQYF.

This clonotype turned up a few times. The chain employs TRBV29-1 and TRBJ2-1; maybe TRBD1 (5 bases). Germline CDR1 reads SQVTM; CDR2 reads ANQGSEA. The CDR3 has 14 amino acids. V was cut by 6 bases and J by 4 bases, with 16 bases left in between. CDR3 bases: TGCAGCGTCGTGACAGCCCTCAGGTACAATGAGCAGTTCTTC. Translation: CSVVTALRYNEQFF.

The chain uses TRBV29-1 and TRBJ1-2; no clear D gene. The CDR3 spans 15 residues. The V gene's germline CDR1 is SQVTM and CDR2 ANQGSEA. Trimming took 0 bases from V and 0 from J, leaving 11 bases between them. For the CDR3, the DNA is TGCAGCGTTGAAGATTTCGCAGGTCCTAACTATGGCTACACCTTC. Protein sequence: CSVEDFAGPNYGYTF.

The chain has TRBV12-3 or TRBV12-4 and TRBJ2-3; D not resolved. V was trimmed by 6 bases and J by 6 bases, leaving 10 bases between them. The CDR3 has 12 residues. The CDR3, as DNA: TGTGCCAGCAGCTCTGGGTTTGATACGCAGTATTTT. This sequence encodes CASSSGFDTQYF.

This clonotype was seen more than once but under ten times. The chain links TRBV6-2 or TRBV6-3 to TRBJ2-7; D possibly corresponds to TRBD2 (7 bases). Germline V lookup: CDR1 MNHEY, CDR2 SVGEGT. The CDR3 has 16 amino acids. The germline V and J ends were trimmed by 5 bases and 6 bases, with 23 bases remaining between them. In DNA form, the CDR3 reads TGTGCCAGCAGTGGCTCAAGCGGGACATCTCACGGCGAGCAGTACTTC. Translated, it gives CASSGSSGTSHGEQYF.

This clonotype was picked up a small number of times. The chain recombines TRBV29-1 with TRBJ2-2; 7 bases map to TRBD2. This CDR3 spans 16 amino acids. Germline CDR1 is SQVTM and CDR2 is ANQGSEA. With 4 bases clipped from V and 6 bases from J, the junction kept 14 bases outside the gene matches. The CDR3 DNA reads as TGCAGCGTTGGATTAGCGGGTCCAAGTTCGGCCGGGGAGCTGTTTTTT. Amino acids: CSVGLAGPSSAGELFF.

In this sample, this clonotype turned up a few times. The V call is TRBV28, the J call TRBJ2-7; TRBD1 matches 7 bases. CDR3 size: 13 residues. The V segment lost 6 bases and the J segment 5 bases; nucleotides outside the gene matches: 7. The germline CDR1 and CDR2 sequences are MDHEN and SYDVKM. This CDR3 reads CASSPDRADEQYF. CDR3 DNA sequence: TGTGCCAGCAGCCCAGACAGGGCCGACGAGCAGTACTTC.

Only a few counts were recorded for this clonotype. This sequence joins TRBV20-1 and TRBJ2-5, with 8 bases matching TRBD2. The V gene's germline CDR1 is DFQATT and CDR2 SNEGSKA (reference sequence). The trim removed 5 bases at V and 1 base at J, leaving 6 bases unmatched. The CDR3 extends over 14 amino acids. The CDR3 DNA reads TGCAGTGCTCAAGCGGGGGACTTCCAAGAGACCCAGTACTTC. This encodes CSAQAGDFQETQYF.